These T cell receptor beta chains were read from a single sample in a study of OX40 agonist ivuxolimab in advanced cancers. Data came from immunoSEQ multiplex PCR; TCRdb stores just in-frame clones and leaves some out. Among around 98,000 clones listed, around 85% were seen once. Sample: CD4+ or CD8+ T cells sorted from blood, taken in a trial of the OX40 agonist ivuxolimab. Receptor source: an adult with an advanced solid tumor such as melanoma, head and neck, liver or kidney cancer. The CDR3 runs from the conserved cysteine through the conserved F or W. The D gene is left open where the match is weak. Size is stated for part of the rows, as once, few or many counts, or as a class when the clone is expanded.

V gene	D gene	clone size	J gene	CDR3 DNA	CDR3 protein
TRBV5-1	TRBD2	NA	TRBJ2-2	TGCGCCAGCAGCGAAGGGACTAGCGGCACCGGGGAGCTGTTTTTT	CASSEGTSGTGELFF
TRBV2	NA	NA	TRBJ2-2	TGTGCCAGCAGTCCCCGGGTTAGGTTCCCTACCGGGGAGCTGTTTTTT	CASSPRVRFPTGELFF
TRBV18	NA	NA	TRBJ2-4	TGTGCCAGCTCTCCGGGAGCCTCGCAGTACTTC	CASSPGASQYF
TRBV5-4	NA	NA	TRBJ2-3	TGTGCCAGCACGCGGGGCACAGATACGCAGTATTTT	CASTRGTDTQYF
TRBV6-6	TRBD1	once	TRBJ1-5	TGTGCCAGCAGCCGGACAGGCCAAATAGGTCAGCCCCAGCATTTT	CASSRTGQIGQPQHF
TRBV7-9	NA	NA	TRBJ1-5	TGTGCCAGCAGCTCGATATCAGGTCAGCCCCAGCATTTT	CASSSISGQPQHF
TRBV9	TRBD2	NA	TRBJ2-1	TGTGCCAGCAGCGACCGGACTAGCGGGGGGGCTTATGAGCAGTTCTTC	CASSDRTSGGAYEQFF
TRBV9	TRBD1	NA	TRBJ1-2	TGTGCCAGCAGCGGGGGGGACAGGCCCTATGGCTACACCTTC	CASSGGDRPYGYTF
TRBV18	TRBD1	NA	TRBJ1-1	TGTGCCAGCTCACCCAGGGGGGGCGATTTGGGTTTCTTT	CASSPRGGDLGFF
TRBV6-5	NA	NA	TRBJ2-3	TGTGCCAGCAGTTACTCGGCAAAAGCTAGCACAGATACGCAGTATTTT	CASSYSAKASTDTQYF
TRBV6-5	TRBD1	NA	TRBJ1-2	TGTGCCGGTAAGGGGACAGGGCGAAACTATGGCTACACCTTC	CAGKGTGRNYGYTF
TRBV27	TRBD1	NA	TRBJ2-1	TGTGCCAGCAGTCCTTCCGGGACAGGGGTGGATGAGCAGTTCTTC	CASSPSGTGVDEQFF
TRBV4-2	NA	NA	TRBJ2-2	TGTGCCAGCAGCCAAGATCTTCAGCGGGACACCGGGGAGCTGTTTTTT	CASSQDLQRDTGELFF
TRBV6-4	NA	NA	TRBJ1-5	TGTGCCAGCAGCCCTGATCGACAGCCCAATCAGCCCCAGCATTTT	CASSPDRQPNQPQHF
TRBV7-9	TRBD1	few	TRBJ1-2	TGTGCCAGCAGCTTAGGGACAGGGGTAGGCTACACCTTC	CASSLGTGVGYTF
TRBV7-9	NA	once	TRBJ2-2	TGTGCCAACCAGGGCATAACGAACACCGGGGAGCTGTTTTTT	CANQGITNTGELFF
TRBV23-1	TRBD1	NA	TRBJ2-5	TGCGCCAGCAGTCAATCTGCGAACGGACAGGGGGCATGGGTAGAGACCCAGTACTTC	CASSQSANGQGAWVETQYF
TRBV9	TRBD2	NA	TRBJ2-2	TGTGCCAGCACGTTATACCCACTAGCGGGGGGCCCTGACGGGGAGCTGTTTTTT	CASTLYPLAGGPDGELFF
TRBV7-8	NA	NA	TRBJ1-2	TGTGCCAGCAGCTTAGGGGGAGGGCCCTTTCTCTACACCTTC	CASSLGGGPFLYTF
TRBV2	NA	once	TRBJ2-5	TGTGCCAGCAACACCGACAGGAGACAAGAGACCCAGTACTTC	CASNTDRRQETQYF
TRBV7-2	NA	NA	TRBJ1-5	TGTGCCAGCACCCCCGTGTGGGGAGGCAATCAGCCCCAGCATTTT	CASTPVWGGNQPQHF
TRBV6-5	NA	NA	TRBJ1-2	TGTGCCAGCAGGAACTCCGGGGGTCCTAACTATGGCTACACCTTC	CASRNSGGPNYGYTF
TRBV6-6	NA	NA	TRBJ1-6	TGTGCCAGCAGTCTTCGAAATTCACCCCTCCACTTT	CASSLRNSPLHF
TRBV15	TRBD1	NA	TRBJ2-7	TGTGCCACCAGCAGAGAGGACAGGTTCGCATTTGGCTCCTACGGGCAGTACTTC	CATSREDRFAFGSYGQYF
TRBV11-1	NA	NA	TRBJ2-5	TGTGCCAGCAGCTTTGGGTCTAAGCAGTACTTC	CASSFGSKQYF
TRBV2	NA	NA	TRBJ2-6	TGTGCCAGCAGTGAAGCGCGGGGGGCCAACGTCCTGACTTTC	CASSEARGANVLTF
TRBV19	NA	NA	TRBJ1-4	TGTGCCAGTAGTCCCCAGGGTGAGGAAAAACTGTTTTTT	CASSPQGEEKLFF
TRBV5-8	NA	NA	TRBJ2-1	TGTGCCAGCAGCTTCAGCCACCTCTCCTACAATGAGCAGTTCTTC	CASSFSHLSYNEQFF
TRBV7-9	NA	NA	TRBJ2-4	TGTGCCAGCAGCTTCCCGCGGCGGTTGGGAAACATTCAGTACTTC	CASSFPRRLGNIQYF
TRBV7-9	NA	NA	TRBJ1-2	TGTGCCAGCAGCTTACAGGGTGCGGGTGGCTACACCTTC	CASSLQGAGGYTF
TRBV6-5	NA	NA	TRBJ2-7	TGTGCCAGCACTGCGGGGCAGAGGACCTACGAGCAGTACTTC	CASTAGQRTYEQYF
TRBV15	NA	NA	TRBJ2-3	TGTGCCACCAGCGGCGCGGATACGCAGTATTTT	CATSGADTQYF
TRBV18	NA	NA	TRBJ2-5	TGTGCCAGCTCACCACCGCCCCTCAAGACCCAGTACTTC	CASSPPPLKTQYF
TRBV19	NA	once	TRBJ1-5	TGTGCCACCCTGGAGGGTAGGAAGAAGGCCCAGCATTTT	CATLEGRKKAQHF
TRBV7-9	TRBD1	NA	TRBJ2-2	TGTGCCAGCCCCAGACAGGGGAACACCGGGGAGCTGTTTTTT	CASPRQGNTGELFF
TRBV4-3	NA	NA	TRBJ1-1	TGCGCCAGCAGCCAAGAAACAGGTCTGAACGCTGAAGCTTTCTTT	CASSQETGLNAEAFF
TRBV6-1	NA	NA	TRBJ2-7	TGTGCCAGCAATCTCTTTCCTTTGGACAGAAACGAGCAGTACTTC	CASNLFPLDRNEQYF
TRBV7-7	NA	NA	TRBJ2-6	TGTGCTAGCAGTAAGGGGACTGGGGCCAACGTCCTGACTTTC	CASSKGTGANVLTF
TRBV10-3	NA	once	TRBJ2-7	TGTGCCATCAGTGACCCGACAGAACCCTACGAGCAGTACTTC	CAISDPTEPYEQYF
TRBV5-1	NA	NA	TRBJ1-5	TGCGCCAGCAGCTTGGAGGGCGTCGATCAGCCCCAGCATTTT	CASSLEGVDQPQHF
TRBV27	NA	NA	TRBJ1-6	TGTGCCAGCAGTTTAATGGTGGATTCACCCCTCCACTTT	CASSLMVDSPLHF
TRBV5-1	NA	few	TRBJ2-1	TGCGCCAGCAGCCCACGGGGGAGCTCCTACAATGAGCAGTTCTTC	CASSPRGSSYNEQFF
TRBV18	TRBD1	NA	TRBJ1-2	TGTGCCAGCCCCTCGGACAGGGATGGCTACACCTTC	CASPSDRDGYTF